These 3 T cell receptor beta chains were sequenced from one sample in a study of Graves' ophthalmopathy and Graves' hyperthyroidism. RNA served as the template for amplifying TCR beta CDR3 regions. Amplification began with first-round RT-PCR using HTBI primers, then second-round multiplex PCR was performed. TCRdb ran MiXCR on the multiplex PCR reads and lists one entry per CDR3 protein. The table records some 750,000 distinct CDR3 sequences, 40% of them present only once. The sample taken for sequencing was peripheral blood. These receptors were collected from an adult man with Graves' ophthalmopathy.

The CDR3 DNA sequence: TGTGCCAGCGCCCTTAGGGCCCCAAATCAGCCCCAGCATTTT. Its protein product is CASALRAPNQPQHF. This chain links TRBV12-5 with TRBJ1-5, with D hard to call. The CDR3 extends over 14 amino acids. Germline loops: CDR1 LGHNT, CDR2 FRNRAP.

This rearrangement joins TRBV29-1 to TRBJ1-3; D is unresolved. In germline, CDR1 is SQVTM, CDR2 ANQGSEA. Trimming pared 3 bases from V and 3 bases from J, leaving 6 bases between. CDR3 length: 12 amino acids. CDR3 in DNA: TGCAGCGTTGACGGGGATGGAAACACCATATATTTT. Its protein is CSVDGDGNTIYF. The full variable domain, its missing parts supplied by reference TRBV29-1 and TRBJ1-3, is SAVISQKPSRDICQRGTSLTIQCQVDSQVTMMFWYRQQPGQSLTLIATANQGSEATYESGFVIDKFPISRPNLTFSTLTVSNMSPEDSSIYLCSVDGDGNTIYFGEGSWLTVV.

This clonotype appeared a few times. This chain links TRBV4-3 with TRBJ2-5; no definite D call. This CDR3 region has 14 residues. V lost 1 base and J lost 5, with 11 bases in between. Looked up from germline, CDR1 is LGHNA and CDR2 is YSLEER. CDR3 in amino acids: CASSQGNVMETQYF. Here the CDR3 DNA reads TGCGCCAGCAGCCAAGGGAATGTTATGGAGACCCAGTACTTC.